The 9 T cell receptor beta chains below come from one sample, sequenced in a study of CD8+ T cells in alopecia areata. Extracted from the samples, RNA was reverse transcribed into cDNA to serve as the sequencing template. Data came from immunoSEQ multiplex PCR; TCRdb stores just in-frame clones and leaves some out. The repertoire holds some 51,000 clones, about 96% seen once, with around 25% in the top ten. Sequences were derived from CD8+ T cells sorted from blood, sampled at week 0. Receptors originate from a human donor with alopecia areata.

This clone was counted a single time. In nucleotides, the CDR3 is TGCGCCAGCAGCCCCCGGGACAACTCCTACAATGAGCAGTTCTTC. This gives the protein CASSPRDNSYNEQFF. V is TRBV4-1 and J is TRBJ2-1; possibly TRBD1 for D (6 bases). Germline assignment: CDR1 MGHRA and CDR2 YSYEKL. Trimming removed 4 bases from V and 0 bases from J, with 10 bases in between. CDR3 size: 15 residues.

The rearrangement uses TRBV27 and TRBJ2-7; D perhaps matches TRBD1 (6 bases). V lost 3 bases and J lost 3, with 12 bases in between. The germline gives CDR1 MNHEY, CDR2 SMNVEV (reference sequence). The CDR3 contains 14 residues. The CDR3 region is CASSFQQGRYEQYF. The CDR3 DNA follows: TGTGCCAGCAGTTTTCAACAGGGCCGCTACGAGCAGTACTTC.

The V and J genes are TRBV29-1 and TRBJ2-1; 10 bases fit TRBD1. The CDR3 has 15 amino acids. Per the germline V gene, CDR1 is SQVTM and CDR2 is ANQGSEA. V gave up 3 bases and J gave up 7 bases; unmatched junction bases: 9. Here the CDR3 reads CSVEVWGQGLNEQFF. CDR3 nucleotide sequence: TGCAGCGTTGAGGTCTGGGGACAGGGGCTTAATGAGCAGTTCTTC.

The rearrangement joins TRBV14 to TRBJ2-7, with D perhaps being TRBD1 or TRBD2 (5 bases each). Per germline, CDR1 SGHDN and CDR2 FVKESK. The V and J ends lost 4 bases and 1 base respectively, with 14 bases between them. The CDR3 has 15 residues. The DNA for the CDR3 is TGTGCCAGCAGCCTGGGGGACGCACCATCCTACGAGCAGTACTTC. Translation: CASSLGDAPSYEQYF.

This clone was counted once. The chain employs TRBV13 and TRBJ2-1, with 8 bases fitting TRBD2. This CDR3 region has 16 residues. J was trimmed by 4 bases and V by 2 bases; bases with no gene match: 7. Germline CDR1 reads PRHDT; CDR2 reads FYEKMQ (reference sequence). The DNA of the CDR3 is TGTGCCAGCAGCTTACTGGCGGGGGGAATATACAATGAGCAGTTCTTC. Amino acids: CASSLLAGGIYNEQFF.

The chain recombines TRBV4-3 with TRBJ2-7, with 7 bases lining up with TRBD1. The CDR3 has 16 residues. Germline V gives CDR1 LGHNA, CDR2 YSLEER. Unmatched junction bases numbered 6, after V lost 0 bases and J lost 1 base. The CDR3 region is CASSQDYTGVSYEQYF. For the CDR3, the DNA is TGCGCCAGCAGCCAAGATTACACAGGGGTTTCCTACGAGCAGTACTTC.

This clone came up once. The chain employs TRBV19 and TRBJ1-2; D call uncertain. This CDR3 has 11 amino acids. Deletions cut 7 bases from V and 6 bases from J, with 9 bases between. The germline CDR1 and CDR2 sequences are LNHDA and SQIVND (reference sequence). The CDR3 nucleotides are TGTGCCAGTATGGAAACTCATGGCTACACCTTC. Translating gives CASMETHGYTF.

The chain links TRBV7-9 to TRBJ2-4; D is ambiguous. Trimming removed 3 bases at V and 1 base at J, with 13 bases between. The CDR3 runs to 16 residues. Germline V lookup: CDR1 SEHNR, CDR2 FQNEAQ (reference sequence). The CDR3 reads CASSFDPDGAKNIQYF. CDR3 nucleotide sequence: TGTGCCAGCAGCTTCGACCCAGATGGGGCCAAAAACATTCAGTACTTC. The complete variable domain, with remaining parts taken from reference TRBV7-9 and TRBJ2-4, reads DTGVSQNPRHKITKRGQNVTFRCDPISEHNRLYWYRQTLGQGPEFLTYFQNEAQLEKSRLLSDRFSAERPKGSFSTLEIQRTEQGDSAMYLCASSFDPDGAKNIQYFGAGTRLSVL.

The V gene is TRBV6-6, the J gene TRBJ1-2, with a weak D call TRBD1 (5 bases). The ends were cut back, 2 bases at V and 6 bases at J, with 16 bases in the middle. There are 15 residues in the CDR3. Looked up from germline, CDR1 is MNHNY and CDR2 is SVGAGI (reference sequence). The CDR3 loop reads CASSYPRGGRDGYTF. As DNA, the CDR3 is TGTGCCAGCAGTTACCCCCGGGGGGGACGCGATGGCTACACCTTC.